These 19 T cell receptor beta chains originate from one sample sequenced in a study of cytomegalovirus exposure and HLA in healthy donors. PCR amplification relied on 60 Vbeta primers (plus 13 Jbeta primers). The method was immunoSEQ multiplex PCR; TCRdb's version includes in-frame clones alone and lacks a portion of them. Of approximately 110,000 clones detected, around 67% appear once; the ten largest clones hold 4% to 5.5%. Sequenced input: PBMCs. The receptors originated from a man between 60 and 75 years old in good health and CMV-seropositive.

The rearrangement uses TRBV7-2 and TRBJ2-2, with 8 bases fitting TRBD2. V trimming: 5 bases; J trimming: 1 base; junction bases outside the gene matches: 3. Germline values: CDR1 SGHTA, CDR2 FQGNSA. There are 15 residues in the CDR3. The CDR3 region is CASSPGGGNTGELFF. The DNA of the CDR3 is TGTGCCAGCAGCCCCGGGGGGGGGAACACCGGGGAGCTGTTTTTT.

This clone was seen a handful of times. The chain uses TRBV4-1 and TRBJ1-4, with D unresolved. The germline CDR1 and CDR2 sequences are MGHRA and YSYEKL. The germline V and J ends were trimmed by 1 base and 5 bases, with 14 bases remaining between them. The CDR3 consists of 16 residues. The CDR3 DNA reads TGCGCCAGCAGCCAAGTGGGTGTAGGGAGGAATGAAAAACTGTTTTTT. Its translation is CASSQVGVGRNEKLFF.

The V and J genes are TRBV5-6 and TRBJ2-1; D may be TRBD1 (6 bases). CDR1 and CDR2 (germline): SGHDT, YYEEEE. The CDR3 spans 16 residues. Deletions cut 4 bases from V and 6 bases from J, with 20 bases between. CDR3 sequence reads: CASSPLPLEGGNEQFF. The CDR3 coding sequence is TGTGCCAGCAGCCCTCTTCCTCTGGAAGGGGGCAATGAGCAGTTCTTC.

The V call is TRBV4-2, the J call TRBJ2-3; 9 nucleotides agree with TRBD2. The CDR3 loop spans 14 amino acids. The V and J ends lost 4 bases and 5 bases, in that order; junction bases with no gene match: 4. CDR1 is LGHNA, CDR2 YNFKEQ, per germline. CDR3 bases: TGTGCCAGCAGCCCGGGCGGGGGGGAAGATACGCAGTATTTT. It yields the protein CASSPGGGEDTQYF.

Only a few counts were recorded for this clone. This rearrangement joins TRBV19 to TRBJ1-2; D remains ambiguous. Per the germline V gene, CDR1 is LNHDA and CDR2 is SQIVND (reference sequence). CDR3 length: 11 residues. V was clipped by 8 bases and J by 0 bases, with 4 bases between them. CDR3: CASGANYGYTF. The CDR3 DNA follows: TGTGCCAGTGGAGCTAACTATGGCTACACCTTC.

This clone was seen once. The CDR3 nucleotides read TGTGCCAGCAGCTTAGGAGGCAGCCACTCTGGAAACACCATATATTTT. This encodes CASSLGGSHSGNTIYF. V is TRBV7-9 and J is TRBJ1-3, with D hard to call. The CDR3 loop spans 16 amino acids. Germline V lookup: CDR1 SEHNR, CDR2 FQNEAQ (reference sequence). V lost 1 base and J 0 bases, leaving 10 bases between the germline ends.

This sequence joins TRBV9 and TRBJ1-6; maybe TRBD1 (5 bases). Germline CDR1 SGDLS, CDR2 YYNGEE. CDR3 length equals 14 residues. The ends were cut back, 5 bases at V and 9 bases at J, with 15 bases in the middle. Written as DNA, the CDR3 is TGTGCCAGCAGTGCCGGACCTACAGGTTCACCCCTCCACTTT. Protein product: CASSAGPTGSPLHF.

This clone occurred a few times. This chain connects TRBV6-5 to TRBJ2-7, with TRBD1 matching 8 bases. CDR3 size: 13 residues. Germline CDR1 is MNHEY and CDR2 is SVGAGI. After removal of 4 bases from V and 3 bases from J, the junction contained 2 bases not matched to a gene. CDR3 sequence: CASSSQGGYEQYF. The CDR3 nucleotides read TGTGCCAGCAGTTCACAGGGGGGCTACGAGCAGTACTTC.

The CDR3 loop reads CASSLSSGTVRGELFF. CDR3 in DNA: TGCGCCAGCAGCTTGTCGTCAGGGACCGTCCGGGGGGAACTGTTTTTT. The gene calls are TRBV5-1 and TRBJ1-4, with D tentatively TRBD1 (5 bases). The CDR3 is 16 residues long. Germline V gene sequence: CDR1 SGHRS, CDR2 YFSETQ. The V gene lost 1 base and the J gene lost 12 bases, with 22 bases spanning the gap.

This rearrangement joins TRBV28 to TRBJ1-1; D unclear. CDR3 size: 13 residues. V was cut by 5 bases and J by 8 bases, with 15 bases left in between. Germline-derived CDR1 and CDR2 are MDHEN and SYDVKM. CDR3 protein: CASSTPYLREAFF. Here the CDR3 DNA reads TGTGCCAGCAGTACACCTTATCTCAGGGAAGCTTTCTTT. Looking up the rest from reference TRBV28 and TRBJ1-1 gives the full variable domain: DVKVTQSSRYLVKRTGEKVFLECVQDMDHENMFWYRQDPGLGLRLIYFSYDVKMKEKGDIPEGYSVSREKKERFSLILESASTNQTSMYLCASSTPYLREAFFGQGTRLTVV.

This chain uses TRBV28 with TRBJ2-7; perhaps TRBD2 as D (5 bases). V lost 6 bases and J lost 3, with 12 bases in between. This CDR3 comprises 13 residues. Germline values: CDR1 MDHEN, CDR2 SYDVKM. The CDR3 DNA follows: TGTGCCAGCAGCCTGACTACTTACTACGAGCAGTACTTC. This sequence encodes CASSLTTYYEQYF.

The rearrangement joins TRBV10-3 to TRBJ2-3; maybe TRBD2 (6 bases). CDR1 ENHRY and CDR2 SYGVKD come from the germline V gene. CDR3 length: 14 amino acids. The V and J ends lost 4 bases and 0 bases respectively, with 8 bases between them. CDR3 residues: CAISGGVSTDTQYF. The CDR3 DNA follows: TGTGCCATCAGTGGGGGGGTGAGCACAGATACGCAGTATTTT.

The J gene is TRBJ2-5, the V gene TRBV27, with 7 bases lining up with TRBD1. Germline CDR1 MNHEY, CDR2 SMNVEV (reference sequence). CDR3 size: 13 residues. V trimming: 0 bases; J trimming: 10 bases; junction bases outside the gene matches: 5. CDR3 DNA: TGTGCCAGCAGTTTATCGGTACAGGGGAGCCAGTACTTC. Residues: CASSLSVQGSQYF.

CDR3 loop: CASSSRLAGLKETQYF. The DNA for the CDR3 is TGTGCCAGCAGCTCCAGACTAGCGGGGCTTAAAGAGACCCAGTACTTC. The chain employs TRBV11-2 and TRBJ2-5, with 11 bases aligning to TRBD2. The germline V gene has CDR1 SGHAT and CDR2 FQNNGV. Losses at the gene ends were 4 bases for V and 3 bases for J; bases not matched to a gene: 7. The CDR3 contains 16 residues.

The chain couples TRBV29-1 to TRBJ1-1; D unclear. The V end lost 7 bases, the J end lost 3 bases, and 12 bases lay between the germline ends. Germline V gives CDR1 SQVTM, CDR2 ANQGSEA. This CDR3 is built from 12 residues. The CDR3 sequence is CSGKIGDTEAFF. CDR3 DNA: TGCAGCGGAAAAATAGGAGACACTGAAGCTTTCTTT.

The chain carries TRBV4-1 and TRBJ1-1; a weak D match, TRBD1 (6 bases). Germline loops: CDR1 MGHRA, CDR2 YSYEKL. V lost 4 bases and J lost 6, with 15 bases in between. The CDR3 totals 14 residues. DNA of the CDR3: TGCGCCAGCAGCCGGAATAGGGGGGGGGCTGAAGCTTTCTTT. Protein: CASSRNRGGAEAFF.

This chain connects TRBV2 to TRBJ2-5; 10 nucleotides align to TRBD2. Germline V gives CDR1 SNHLY, CDR2 FYNNEI. The CDR3 spans 14 residues. J gave up 4 bases and V 6 bases, and 5 bases lay outside the gene matches. The CDR3 DNA sequence: TGTGCCAGCAGCGTAAGCGGGGGGGTAGAGACCCAGTACTTC. It codes for CASSVSGGVETQYF. The full variable domain, completed using reference TRBV2 and TRBJ2-5, is EPEVTQTPSHQVTQMGQEVILRCVPISNHLYFYWYRQILGQKVEFLVSFYNNEISEKSEIFDDQFSVERPDGSNFTLKIRSTKLEDSAMYFCASSVSGGVETQYFGPGTRLLVL.

The chain has TRBV10-1 and TRBJ2-7, with D possibly being TRBD2 (6 bases). Trimming took off 0 bases at V and 6 bases at J, with 15 bases between the two ends. This CDR3 is 15 amino acids long. Per germline, CDR1 WNHNN and CDR2 SYGVQD (reference sequence). CDR3 coding DNA: TGCGCCAGCAGTGAGTCCGGGGGATCACGGGGCGAGCAGTACTTC. Encoded protein: CASSESGGSRGEQYF.

This chain joins TRBV7-2 and TRBJ2-2; 10 positions match TRBD2. CDR1 SGHTA and CDR2 FQGNSA come from the germline V gene. The CDR3 totals 15 residues. With 4 bases clipped from V and 6 bases from J, the junction kept 5 bases outside the gene matches. Written as DNA, the CDR3 is TGTGCCAGCAGCTCTGGACTAGCGGCGGCCGGGGAGCTGTTTTTT. This gives the protein CASSSGLAAAGELFF.